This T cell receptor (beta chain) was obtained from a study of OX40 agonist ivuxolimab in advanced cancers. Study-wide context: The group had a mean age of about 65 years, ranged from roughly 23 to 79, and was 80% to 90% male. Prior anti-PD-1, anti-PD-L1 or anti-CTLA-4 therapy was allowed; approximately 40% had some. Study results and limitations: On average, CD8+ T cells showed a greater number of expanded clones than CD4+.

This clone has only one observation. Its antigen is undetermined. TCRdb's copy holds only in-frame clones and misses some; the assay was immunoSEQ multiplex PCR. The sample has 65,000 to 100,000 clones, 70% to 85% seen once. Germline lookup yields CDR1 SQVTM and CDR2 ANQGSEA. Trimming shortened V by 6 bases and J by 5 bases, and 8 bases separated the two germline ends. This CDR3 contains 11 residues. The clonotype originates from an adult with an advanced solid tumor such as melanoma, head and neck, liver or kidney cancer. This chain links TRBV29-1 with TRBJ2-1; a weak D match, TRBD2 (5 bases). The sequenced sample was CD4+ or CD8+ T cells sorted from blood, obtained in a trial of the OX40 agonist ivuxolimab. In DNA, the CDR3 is TGCAGCGTCATCGGGAACAATGAGCAGTTCTTC. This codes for CSVIGNNEQFF.